This T cell receptor (beta chain) was profiled in a study of OX40 agonist ivuxolimab in advanced cancers. As for the study in general: Cancers in dose escalation were hepatocellular, melanoma, renal cell and head and neck. Study-wide points: More expanded clones were found, on average, in CD8+ than in CD4+ T cells.

About this clone: Its target is unknown.

Assay: immunoSEQ multiplex PCR; the TCRdb copy retains only in-frame clones and omits some. This sample has roughly 80,000 clones, with around 90% found just once. After removal of 3 bases from V and 6 bases from J, the junction contained 8 bases not matched to a gene. The CDR3 contains 15 residues. CDR1 and CDR2 from the germline V gene are LNHNV and YYDKDF (reference sequence). The sequencing used CD4+ or CD8+ T cells sorted from blood, collected in a trial of the OX40 agonist ivuxolimab. The sequence was obtained from an adult with an advanced solid tumor such as melanoma, head and neck, liver or kidney cancer. The chain carries TRBV15 and TRBJ1-5; 7 bases fit TRBD1. The CDR3 sequence is CATSRNRGASQPQHF. CDR3 nucleotides: TGTGCCACCAGCAGGAACAGGGGAGCGAGTCAGCCCCAGCATTTT.